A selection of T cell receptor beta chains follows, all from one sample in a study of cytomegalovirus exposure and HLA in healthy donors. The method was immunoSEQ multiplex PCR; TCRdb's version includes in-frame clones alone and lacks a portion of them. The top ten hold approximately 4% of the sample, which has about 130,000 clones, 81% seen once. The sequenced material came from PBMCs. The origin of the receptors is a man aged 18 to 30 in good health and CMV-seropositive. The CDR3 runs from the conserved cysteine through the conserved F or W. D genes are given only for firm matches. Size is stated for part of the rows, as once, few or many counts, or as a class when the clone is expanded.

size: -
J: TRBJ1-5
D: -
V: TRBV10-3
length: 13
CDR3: CATRGLSNQPQHF
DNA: TGTGCCACACGAGGTCTTAGCAATCAGCCCCAGCATTTT

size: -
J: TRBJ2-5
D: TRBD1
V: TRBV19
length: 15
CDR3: CASSISWDRGETQYF
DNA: TGTGCCAGTAGTATAAGTTGGGACAGGGGAGAGACCCAGTACTTC

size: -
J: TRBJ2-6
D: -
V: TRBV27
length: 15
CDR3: CASTNRVSGANVLTF
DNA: TGTGCCAGCACTAACAGGGTCTCTGGGGCCAACGTCCTGACTTTC

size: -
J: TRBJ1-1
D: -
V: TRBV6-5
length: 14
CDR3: CASRNTQGDTEAFF
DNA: TGTGCCAGCAGGAACACCCAAGGGGACACTGAAGCTTTCTTT

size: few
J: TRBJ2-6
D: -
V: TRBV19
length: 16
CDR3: CASSPRRDSGANVLTF
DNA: TGTGCCAGTAGTCCCCGACGGGACTCTGGGGCCAACGTCCTGACTTTC

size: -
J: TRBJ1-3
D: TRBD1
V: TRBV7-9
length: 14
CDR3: CASSPTGTGNTIYF
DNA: TGTGCCAGCAGCCCGACAGGGACTGGAAACACCATATATTTT

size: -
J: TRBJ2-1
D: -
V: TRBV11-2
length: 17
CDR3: CASSLVGRGQNYNEQFF
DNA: TGTGCCAGCAGCTTAGTCGGTCGAGGACAGAATTACAATGAGCAGTTCTTC

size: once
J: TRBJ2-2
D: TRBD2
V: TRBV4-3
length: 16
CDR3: CASSQGLAENTGELFF
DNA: TGCGCCAGCAGCCAAGGACTAGCGGAGAACACCGGGGAGCTGTTTTTT

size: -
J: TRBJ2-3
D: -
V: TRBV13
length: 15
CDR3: CASSLSGVITDTQYF
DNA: TGTGCCAGCAGCTTATCGGGAGTAATCACAGATACGCAGTATTTT

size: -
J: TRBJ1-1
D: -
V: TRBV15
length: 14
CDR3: CATSRDRRNTEAFF
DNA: TGTGCCACCAGCAGAGATCGGAGGAACACTGAAGCTTTCTTT

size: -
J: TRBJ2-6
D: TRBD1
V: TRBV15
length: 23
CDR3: CATSRDCCVSAPGQLSGANVLTF
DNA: TGTGCCACCAGCAGAGATTGCTGTGTGTCGGCGCCGGGACAGCTCTCTGGGGCCAACGTCCTGACTTTC

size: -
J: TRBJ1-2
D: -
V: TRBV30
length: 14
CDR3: CAWKWVREVHGYTF
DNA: TGTGCCTGGAAGTGGGTCAGGGAGGTCCATGGCTACACCTTC

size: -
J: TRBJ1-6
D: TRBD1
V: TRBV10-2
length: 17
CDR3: CASGQGAAASYNSPLHF
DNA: TGCGCCAGCGGACAGGGGGCGGCGGCGTCCTATAATTCACCCCTCCACTTT

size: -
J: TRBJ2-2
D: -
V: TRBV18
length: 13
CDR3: CASSPGSGGELFF
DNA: TGTGCCAGCTCCCCGGGGTCTGGCGGGGAGCTGTTTTTT

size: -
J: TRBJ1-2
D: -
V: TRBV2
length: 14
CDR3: CASQTESTLYGYTF
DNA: TGTGCCAGCCAGACGGAGAGCACACTCTATGGCTACACCTTC

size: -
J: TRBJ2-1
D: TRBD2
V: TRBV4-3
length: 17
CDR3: CASSPRGGAFSYNEQFF
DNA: TGCGCCAGCAGCCCTCGCGGGGGGGCTTTCTCCTACAATGAGCAGTTCTTC

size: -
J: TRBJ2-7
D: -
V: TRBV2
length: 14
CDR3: CASKYLPDSYEQYF
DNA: TGTGCCAGCAAGTACTTACCTGACTCCTACGAGCAGTACTTC

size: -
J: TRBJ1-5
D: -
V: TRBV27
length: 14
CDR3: CASKDGVSNQPQHF
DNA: TGTGCCAGCAAAGACGGGGTAAGCAATCAGCCCCAGCATTTT

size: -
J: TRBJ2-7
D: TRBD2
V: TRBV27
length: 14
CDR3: CASSPRTSDYEQYF
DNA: TGTGCCAGCAGTCCTCGGACTAGCGATTACGAGCAGTACTTC

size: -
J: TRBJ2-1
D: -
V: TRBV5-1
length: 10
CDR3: CASNQAEQFF
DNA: TGCGCCAGCAATCAGGCTGAGCAGTTCTTC

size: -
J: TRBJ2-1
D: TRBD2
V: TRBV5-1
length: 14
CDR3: CASSFTSGNNEQFF
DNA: TGCGCCAGCAGCTTTACTAGCGGCAACAATGAGCAGTTCTTC

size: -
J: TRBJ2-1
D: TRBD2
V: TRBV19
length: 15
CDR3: CASSIGRAHSNEQFF
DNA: TGTGCCAGTAGCATCGGGAGGGCCCATAGTAATGAGCAGTTCTTC

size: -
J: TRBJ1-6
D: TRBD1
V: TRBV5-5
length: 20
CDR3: CASSLSPRTGVPSYNSPLHF
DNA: TGTGCCAGCAGCTTGTCACCCCGGACAGGGGTACCCTCCTATAATTCACCCCTCCACTTT

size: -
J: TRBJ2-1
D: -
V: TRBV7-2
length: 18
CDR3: CASSLRLFSDSSYNEQFF
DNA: TGTGCCAGCAGCTTAAGGCTCTTCTCCGACAGCTCCTACAATGAGCAGTTCTTC

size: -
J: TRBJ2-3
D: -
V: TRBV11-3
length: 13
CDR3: CASSSAGTDTQYF
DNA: TGTGCCAGCAGCTCTGCGGGGACAGATACGCAGTATTTT

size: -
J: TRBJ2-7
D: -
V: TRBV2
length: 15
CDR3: CASVDLRQDPYEQYF
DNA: TGTGCCAGCGTTGACTTGCGACAGGACCCCTACGAGCAGTACTTC

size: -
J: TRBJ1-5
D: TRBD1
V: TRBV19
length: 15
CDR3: CASSMLQGINQPQHF
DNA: TGTGCCAGTAGTATGTTACAGGGGATAAATCAGCCCCAGCATTTT

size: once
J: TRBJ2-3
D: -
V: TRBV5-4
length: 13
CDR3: CASSISSTDTQYF
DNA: TGTGCCAGCAGCATTTCTAGCACAGATACGCAGTATTTT

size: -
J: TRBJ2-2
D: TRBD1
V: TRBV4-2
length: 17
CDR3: CASSQGTPGQGTGELFF
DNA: TGTGCCAGCAGCCAAGGCACGCCGGGACAGGGAACCGGGGAGCTGTTTTTT

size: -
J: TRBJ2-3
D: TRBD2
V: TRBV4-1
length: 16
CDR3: CASSQEAAGGADTQYF
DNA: TGCGCCAGCAGCCAAGAGGCAGCGGGGGGCGCAGATACGCAGTATTTT

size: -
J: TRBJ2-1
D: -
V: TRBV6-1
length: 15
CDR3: CASRDQGSRVNEQFF
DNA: TGTGCCAGCAGGGACCAGGGGAGTCGGGTCAATGAGCAGTTCTTC

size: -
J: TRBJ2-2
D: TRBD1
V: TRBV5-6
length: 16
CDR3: CASRIQGIVWSGELFF
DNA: TGTGCCAGCAGGATACAGGGGATAGTATGGTCCGGGGAGCTGTTTTTT

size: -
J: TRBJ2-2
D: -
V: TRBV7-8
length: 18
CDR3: CASSLSLRERSNTGELFF
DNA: TGTGCCAGCAGCTTATCCCTCAGGGAAAGATCAAACACCGGGGAGCTGTTTTTT

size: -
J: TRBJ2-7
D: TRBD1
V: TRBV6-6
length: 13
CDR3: CASSWDRVDEQYF
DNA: TGTGCCAGCAGCTGGGACAGAGTCGACGAGCAGTACTTC

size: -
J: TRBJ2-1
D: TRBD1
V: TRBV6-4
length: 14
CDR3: CASSGTGGYNEQFF
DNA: TGTGCCAGCAGTGGGACAGGGGGCTACAATGAGCAGTTCTTC

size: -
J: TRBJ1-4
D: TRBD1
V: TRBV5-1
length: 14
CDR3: CASSPDRVHEKLFF
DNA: TGCGCCAGCAGCCCGGACAGGGTCCATGAAAAACTGTTTTTT

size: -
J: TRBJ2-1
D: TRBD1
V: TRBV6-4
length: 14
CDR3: CASSPGGWVNEQFF
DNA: TGTGCCAGCAGTCCAGGGGGTTGGGTCAATGAGCAGTTCTTC

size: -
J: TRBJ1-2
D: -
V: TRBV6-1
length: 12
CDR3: CATTGSFYGYTF
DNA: TGTGCCACAACAGGTAGTTTCTATGGCTACACCTTC

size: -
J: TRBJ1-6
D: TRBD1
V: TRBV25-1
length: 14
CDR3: CASSVRDRDSPLHF
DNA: TGTGCCAGCAGTGTCCGGGACAGGGACTCACCCCTCCACTTT

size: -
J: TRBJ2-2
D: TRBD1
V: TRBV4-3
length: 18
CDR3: CASSQVVSGGPDTGELFF
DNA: TGCGCCAGCAGCCAAGTGGTTTCAGGGGGCCCGGACACCGGGGAGCTGTTTTTT

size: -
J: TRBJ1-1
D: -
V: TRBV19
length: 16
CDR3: CASSIDLRMMNTEAFF
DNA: TGTGCCAGTAGTATAGATCTGAGGATGATGAACACTGAAGCTTTCTTT

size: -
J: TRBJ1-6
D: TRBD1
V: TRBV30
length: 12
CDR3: CALDRGDSPLHF
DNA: TGTGCCTTGGACAGGGGAGATTCACCCCTCCATTTT

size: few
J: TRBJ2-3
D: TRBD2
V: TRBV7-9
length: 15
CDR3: CASHGGGGAADTQYF
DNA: TGTGCCAGCCACGGGGGCGGGGGGGCGGCAGATACGCAGTATTTT

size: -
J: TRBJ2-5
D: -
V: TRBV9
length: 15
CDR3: CASSVAWAPQETQYF
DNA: TGTGCCAGCAGCGTAGCTTGGGCACCACAAGAGACCCAGTACTTC

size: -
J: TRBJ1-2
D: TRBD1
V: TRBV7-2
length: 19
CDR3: CASSLAGGRGLGLVYGYTF
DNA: TGTGCCAGCAGCTTAGCGGGCGGCAGGGGGCTAGGTCTTGTTTATGGCTACACCTTC

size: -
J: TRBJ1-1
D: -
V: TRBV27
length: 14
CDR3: CASSLSQRGPEAFF
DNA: TGTGCCAGCAGTTTATCCCAGCGGGGACCTGAAGCTTTCTTT

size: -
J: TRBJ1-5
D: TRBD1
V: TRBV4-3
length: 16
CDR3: CASSQGPGQVNQPQHF
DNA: TGCGCCAGCAGCCAGGGACCGGGACAGGTGAATCAGCCCCAGCATTTT

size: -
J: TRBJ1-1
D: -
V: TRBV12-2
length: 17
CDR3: CASRFFSGQLMNTEAFF
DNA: TGTGCAAGTCGATTCTTCTCGGGACAGCTGATGAACACTGAAGCTTTCTTT

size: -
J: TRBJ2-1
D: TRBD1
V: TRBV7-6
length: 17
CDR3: CASSLFTGGSSYNEQFF
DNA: TGTGCCAGCAGCTTATTTACAGGGGGTAGCTCCTACAATGAGCAGTTCTTC

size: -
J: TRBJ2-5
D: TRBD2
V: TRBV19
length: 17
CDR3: CEPVAVGGAGEGETQYF
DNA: TGCGAACCAGTAGCCGTAGGCGGGGCGGGAGAAGGAGAGACCCAGTACTTC

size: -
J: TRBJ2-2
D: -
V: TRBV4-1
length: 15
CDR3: CASSQTPTNTGELFF
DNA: TGCGCCAGCAGCCAAACACCGACGAACACCGGGGAGCTGTTTTTT

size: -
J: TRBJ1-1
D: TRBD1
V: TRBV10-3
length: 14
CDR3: CAIRTGVDHTEAFF
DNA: TGTGCCATCAGAACAGGGGTCGATCACACTGAAGCTTTCTTT

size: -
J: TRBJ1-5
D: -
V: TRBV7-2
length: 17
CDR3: CASSQSGSGVPSQPQHF
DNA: TGTGCCAGCAGCCAAAGTGGTTCGGGGGTACCCAGTCAGCCCCAGCATTTT

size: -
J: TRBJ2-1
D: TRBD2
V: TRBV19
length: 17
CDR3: CASSIIGASGSRNEQFF
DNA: TGTGCCAGTAGTATCATAGGAGCTAGCGGGAGTCGGAATGAGCAGTTCTTC